These 14 T cell receptor beta chains share one sample of origin, sequenced in a study of T cell responses to AZD1222 COVID-19 vaccine. Sequencing used immunoSEQ multiplex PCR; TCRdb keeps in-frame clones, though not all of them. This sample carries about 94,000 clones, roughly 85% of them seen once, and the ten largest clones take roughly 4.5%. The sequenced sample was peripheral blood, obtained 28 days after the second AZD1222 dose. These receptors were obtained from an adult who received the AZD1222 COVID-19 vaccine.

In its sample, this clone was seen once. The chain has TRBV2 and TRBJ2-3; TRBD2 agrees at 12 bases. Germline V CDR1 and CDR2: SNHLY, FYNNEI. This CDR3 spans 14 amino acids. After removal of 8 bases from V and 3 bases from J, the junction contained 3 bases not matched to a gene. CDR3 nucleotide sequence: TGTGCCAGCGGACTAGCGGGGAGGACAGATACGCAGTATTTT. It is translated as CASGLAGRTDTQYF.

The V and J genes are TRBV25-1 and TRBJ1-2, with 7 nucleotides matching TRBD1. CDR1 MGHDK and CDR2 SYGVNS come from the germline V gene. Trimming took 5 bases from V and 4 from J; bases not matched to a gene: 10. CDR3 length: 15 amino acids. The CDR3 coding sequence is TGTGCCAGCAGTCATAACCTCGGGACAGTCTATGGCTACACCTTC. This codes for CASSHNLGTVYGYTF.

This clone was counted a single time. V and J are TRBV30 and TRBJ1-5; 7 bases align to TRBD1. The CDR3 loop spans 15 amino acids. Germline assignment: CDR1 GTSNPN and CDR2 SVGIG (reference sequence). Trimming at V came to 4 bases and at J to 2 bases, leaving 8 bases not matched to a gene. The CDR3 region is CAWTPRGPGNQPQHF. CDR3 sequence (DNA): TGTGCCTGGACTCCAAGGGGGCCTGGCAATCAGCCCCAGCATTTT.

CDR3 nucleotides: TGTGCCAGCAGGCCGCATACAGGGATGGGGCATCAGCCCCAGCATTTT. Its protein is CASRPHTGMGHQPQHF. The rearrangement uses TRBV28 and TRBJ1-5; perhaps TRBD1 as D (6 bases). The length of the CDR3 is 16 residues. Germline CDR1 MDHEN, CDR2 SYDVKM. Trimming stripped 6 bases from V and 5 bases from J, with 20 bases between.

V and J are TRBV9 and TRBJ1-5, with D unresolved. Trimming took off 3 bases at V and 9 bases at J, with 10 bases between the two ends. This CDR3 is built from 12 residues. CDR1 SGDLS and CDR2 YYNGEE come from the germline V gene. CDR3 coding DNA: TGTGCCAGCAGCGCGGGTGCTGGGCCCCAGCATTTT. Translated, it gives CASSAGAGPQHF.

This clone turned up a few times. The rearrangement uses TRBV2 and TRBJ1-2, with D hard to call. The CDR3 extends over 12 amino acids. The germline V gene has CDR1 SNHLY and CDR2 FYNNEI. Trimming cost V 10 bases and J 2 bases, with 11 bases left between them. The CDR3 region is CATISDNYGYTF. CDR3 nucleotides: TGTGCCACCATCTCGGACAACTATGGCTACACCTTC.

The chain carries TRBV4-1 and TRBJ1-6, with D hard to call. Trimming took 6 bases from V and 0 from J, leaving 6 bases between them. The CDR3 consists of 14 residues. The germline gives CDR1 MGHRA, CDR2 YSYEKL. CDR3 loop: CASRKNSYNSPLHF. DNA for the CDR3: TGCGCCAGCAGAAAAAACTCCTATAATTCACCCCTCCACTTT.

The chain carries TRBV19 and TRBJ1-1; no definite D call. V lost 5 bases, J lost 0 bases, and 7 bases lay in between. The CDR3 sequence is 13 residues long. Germline values: CDR1 LNHDA, CDR2 SQIVND (reference sequence). CDR3 in amino acids: CASSLGMNTEAFF. CDR3 bases: TGTGCCAGTAGTTTGGGGATGAACACTGAAGCTTTCTTT.

This rearrangement joins TRBV9 to TRBJ1-1, with D tentatively TRBD1 (5 bases). The germline V gene has CDR1 SGDLS and CDR2 YYNGEE. The CDR3 covers 15 residues. The V and J ends lost 0 bases and 2 bases respectively, with 11 bases between them. The chain's CDR3 is CASSVGGAVNTEAFF. CDR3 nucleotides: TGTGCCAGCAGCGTAGGGGGCGCGGTAAACACTGAAGCTTTCTTT.

The rearrangement links TRBV5-5 to TRBJ1-5; tentative D call: TRBD1 (5 bases). Trimming cost V 4 bases and J 4 bases, with 12 bases left between them. Per germline, CDR1 SGHKS and CDR2 YYEKEE (reference sequence). This CDR3 region has 14 residues. For the CDR3, the DNA is TGTGCCAGCAGCGCGGGGGGTGGGAATCAGCCCCAGCATTTT. It yields the protein CASSAGGGNQPQHF.

V usage is TRBV7-8 and J usage is TRBJ1-2; D is unresolved. CDR1 SGHVS and CDR2 FQNEAQ come from the germline V gene. Trimming cost V 2 bases and J 7 bases, with 2 bases left between them. The CDR3 has 10 amino acids. The CDR3 DNA reads as TGTGCCAGCAGCTTAAGTGGCTACACCTTC. This codes for CASSLSGYTF.

V and J are TRBV3-1 (or the pseudogene TRBV3-2) and TRBJ2-2; 7 bases are shared with TRBD2. Trimming cost V 1 base and J 3 bases; bases outside gene matches: 5. The CDR3 spans 16 residues. Germline CDR1 reads LGHDT; CDR2 reads YNNKEL (reference sequence). In DNA, the CDR3 is TGTGCCAGCAGCCAAGGACTAGCTCAATACACCGGGGAGCTGTTTTTT. Encoded protein: CASSQGLAQYTGELFF.

The rearrangement uses TRBV7-8 and TRBJ1-5; no clear D. The ends were cut back, 2 bases at V and 1 base at J, with 6 bases in the middle. Per germline, CDR1 SGHVS and CDR2 FQNEAQ. The CDR3 has 14 residues. Here the CDR3 reads CASSLIESNQPQHF. The DNA for the CDR3 is TGTGCCAGCAGCTTAATTGAGAGCAATCAGCCCCAGCATTTT.

The rearrangement uses TRBV6-5 and TRBJ2-7, with D unclear. The length of the CDR3 is 13 residues. The germline V gene has CDR1 MNHEY and CDR2 SVGAGI. V was shortened by 10 bases and J by 2 bases, with 15 bases between the two germline ends. Here the CDR3 DNA reads TGTGCCACCCTCTCGGAAGCCCCCTACGAGCAGTACTTC. Amino acids: CATLSEAPYEQYF.